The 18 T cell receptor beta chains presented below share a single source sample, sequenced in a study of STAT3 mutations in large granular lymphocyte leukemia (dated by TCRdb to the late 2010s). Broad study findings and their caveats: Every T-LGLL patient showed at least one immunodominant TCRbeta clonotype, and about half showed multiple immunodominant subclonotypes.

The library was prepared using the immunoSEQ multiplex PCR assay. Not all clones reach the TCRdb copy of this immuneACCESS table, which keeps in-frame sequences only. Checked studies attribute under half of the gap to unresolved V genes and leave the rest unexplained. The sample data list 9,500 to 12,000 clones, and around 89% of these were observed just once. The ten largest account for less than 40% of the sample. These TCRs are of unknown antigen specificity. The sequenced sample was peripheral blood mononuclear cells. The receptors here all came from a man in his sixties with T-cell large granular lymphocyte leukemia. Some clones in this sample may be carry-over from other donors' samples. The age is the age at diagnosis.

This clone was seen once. CDR3 bases: TGTGCCAGCAGCGTGCTAACAGGGTCCTATGGCTACACCTTC. Translated, it gives CASSVLTGSYGYTF. The chain recombines TRBV11-1 with TRBJ1-2; possibly TRBD1 for D (6 bases). Germline lookup yields CDR1 SGHAT and CDR2 FQDESV (reference sequence). This CDR3 contains 14 residues. Trimming left V 5 bases short and J 4 bases short, with 14 bases between.

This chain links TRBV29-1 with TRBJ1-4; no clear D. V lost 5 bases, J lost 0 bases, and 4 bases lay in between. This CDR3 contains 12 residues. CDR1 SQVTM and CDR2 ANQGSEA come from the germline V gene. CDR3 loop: CSVRATNEKLFF. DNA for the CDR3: TGCAGCGTTCGAGCAACTAATGAAAAACTGTTTTTT.

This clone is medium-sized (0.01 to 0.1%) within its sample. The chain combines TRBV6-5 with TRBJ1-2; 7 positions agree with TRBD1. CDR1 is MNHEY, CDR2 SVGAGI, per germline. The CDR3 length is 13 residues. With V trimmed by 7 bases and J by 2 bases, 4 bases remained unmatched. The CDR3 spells CASTPTGNYGYTF. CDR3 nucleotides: TGTGCCAGCACCCCGACAGGGAACTATGGCTACACCTTC.

The CDR3 sequence is CASSYSGDNKGAPLHF. The CDR3 nucleotides are TGTGCCAGCAGTTACTCGGGGGACAATAAGGGGGCACCCCTCCACTTT. This rearrangement joins TRBV6-5 to TRBJ1-6; weak D call: TRBD1 (6 bases). Germline V gene data show CDR1 as MNHEY and CDR2 as SVGAGI. The V gene lost 0 bases and the J gene lost 11 bases, with 17 bases spanning the gap. The CDR3 consists of 16 residues.

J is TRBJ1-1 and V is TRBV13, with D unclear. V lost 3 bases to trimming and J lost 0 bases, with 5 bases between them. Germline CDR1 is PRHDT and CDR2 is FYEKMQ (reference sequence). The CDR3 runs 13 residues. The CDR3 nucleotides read TGTGCCAGCAGCTTTTTAATGAACACTGAAGCTTTCTTT. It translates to CASSFLMNTEAFF.

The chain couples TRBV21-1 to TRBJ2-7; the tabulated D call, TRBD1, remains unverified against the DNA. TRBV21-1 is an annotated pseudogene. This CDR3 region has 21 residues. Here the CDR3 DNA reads TGTGCCAGCAGCACAAAAAGGGCCCGCAGGGTAAGCTACTACTACTACTACGAGCAGTACTTC. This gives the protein CASSTKRARRVSYYYYYEQYF.

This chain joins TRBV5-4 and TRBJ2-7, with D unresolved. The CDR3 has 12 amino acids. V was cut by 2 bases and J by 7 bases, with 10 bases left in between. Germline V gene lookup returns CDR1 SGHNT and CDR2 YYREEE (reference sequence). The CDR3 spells CASSFLGWEQYF. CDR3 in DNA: TGTGCCAGCAGCTTCCTAGGGTGGGAGCAGTACTTC.

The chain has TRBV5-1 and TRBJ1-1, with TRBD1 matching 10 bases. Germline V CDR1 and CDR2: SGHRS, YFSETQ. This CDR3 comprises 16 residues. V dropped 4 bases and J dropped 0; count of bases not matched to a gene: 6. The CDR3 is CASSGGTGALNTEAFF. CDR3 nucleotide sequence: TGCGCCAGCAGCGGAGGGACAGGGGCGCTGAACACTGAAGCTTTCTTT.

The CDR3 loop is CARVRTSRDIQYF. The CDR3 coding sequence is TGTGCTAGGGTGAGGACTAGCAGGGACATTCAGTACTTC. This chain connects TRBV12-5 to TRBJ2-4, with TRBD2 matching 8 bases. V dropped 9 bases and J dropped 8; count of bases not matched to a gene: 9. Germline CDR1 reads LGHNT; CDR2 reads FRNRAP. CDR3 length: 13 amino acids.

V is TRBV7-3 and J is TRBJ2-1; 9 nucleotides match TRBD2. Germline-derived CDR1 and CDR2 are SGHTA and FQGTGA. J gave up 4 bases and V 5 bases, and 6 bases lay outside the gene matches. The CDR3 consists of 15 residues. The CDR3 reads CASSPQTSGYNEQFF. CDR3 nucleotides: TGTGCCAGCAGCCCCCAGACTAGCGGATACAATGAGCAGTTCTTC.

The CDR3 nucleotides read TGTGCCAGAAGGGACAGGGGGTATTCACCCCTCCACTTT. Protein: CARRDRGYSPLHF. V is TRBV5-3 and J is TRBJ1-6; 10 nucleotides line up with TRBD1. TRBV5-3 is an open reading frame whose function is uncertain. The CDR3 length is 13 residues. The junction had 1 base not matched to a gene; V was cut back by 5 bases and J by 8 bases.

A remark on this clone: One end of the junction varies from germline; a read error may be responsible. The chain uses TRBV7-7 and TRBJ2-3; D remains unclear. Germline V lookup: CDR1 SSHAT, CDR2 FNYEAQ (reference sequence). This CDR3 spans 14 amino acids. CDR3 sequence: CASSPIVVTDTQYF. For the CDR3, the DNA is TGTGCTAGCAGCCCAATTGTTGTCACAGATACGCAGTATTTT.

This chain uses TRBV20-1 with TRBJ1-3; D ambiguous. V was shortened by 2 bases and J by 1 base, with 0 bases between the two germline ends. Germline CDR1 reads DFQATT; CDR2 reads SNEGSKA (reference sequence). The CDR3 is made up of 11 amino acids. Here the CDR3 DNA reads TGCAGTGCTAGATCTGGAAACACCATATATTTT. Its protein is CSARSGNTIYF.

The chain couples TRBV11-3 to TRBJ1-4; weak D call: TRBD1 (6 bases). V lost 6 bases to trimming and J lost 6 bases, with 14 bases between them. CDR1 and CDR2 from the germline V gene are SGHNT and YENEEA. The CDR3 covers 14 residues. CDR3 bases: TGTGCCAGCAGTAGGGGGGCGCAAGATGAAAAACTGTTTTTT. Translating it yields CASSRGAQDEKLFF.

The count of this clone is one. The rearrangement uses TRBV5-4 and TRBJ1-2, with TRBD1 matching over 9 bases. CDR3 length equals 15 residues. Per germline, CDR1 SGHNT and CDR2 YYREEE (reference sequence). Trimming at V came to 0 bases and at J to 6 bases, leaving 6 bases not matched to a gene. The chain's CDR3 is CASSLAGQGVDGYTF. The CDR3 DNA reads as TGTGCCAGCAGCTTGGCGGGACAGGGTGTAGATGGCTACACCTTC.

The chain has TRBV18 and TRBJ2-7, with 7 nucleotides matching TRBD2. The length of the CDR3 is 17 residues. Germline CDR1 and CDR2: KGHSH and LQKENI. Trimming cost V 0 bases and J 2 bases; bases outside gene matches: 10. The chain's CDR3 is CASSPPIGGRGPYEQYF. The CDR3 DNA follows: TGTGCCAGCTCACCACCGATTGGAGGGAGGGGCCCCTACGAGCAGTACTTC.

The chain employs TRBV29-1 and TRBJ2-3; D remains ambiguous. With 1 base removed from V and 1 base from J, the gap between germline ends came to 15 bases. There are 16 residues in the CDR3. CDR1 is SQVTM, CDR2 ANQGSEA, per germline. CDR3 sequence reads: CSVEAKSRSGTDTQYF. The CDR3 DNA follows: TGCAGCGTTGAAGCCAAGAGTAGGAGTGGCACAGATACGCAGTATTTT.

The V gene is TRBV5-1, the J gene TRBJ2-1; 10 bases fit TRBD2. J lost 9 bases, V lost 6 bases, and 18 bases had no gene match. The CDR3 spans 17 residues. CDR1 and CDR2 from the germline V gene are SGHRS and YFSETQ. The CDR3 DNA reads TGCGCCAGCACGGCTTTGGGGGCTAGCGGGAGTTCAGGTGAGCAGTTCTTC. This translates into CASTALGASGSSGEQFF.